This T cell receptor beta chain originates from a study of beta chain features in type 1 diabetes. This clone was counted between two and nine times. Its target is unknown. General study findings and limits: When cDNA is sequenced, cells with high TCR expression could be over-represented. All four CD4+ subsets from Type 1 diabetes patients carried moderately but significantly shorter TCRB CDR3s.

Every participating donor gave one draw, a heparinised blood sample averaging approximately 110 mL. Sorted cells reached over 95% purity in every population. Since all of the isolated RNA was reverse transcribed, expressed TCRB transcripts were what got sequenced. The protocol was immunoSEQ multiplex PCR, while the TCRdb copy is restricted to in-frame clones and leaves out a portion. Here the sample spans some 640,000 clones, over 12% being singletons. Material: naive CD4+ T cells from blood. This sequence was found in a man younger than 30 with type 1 diabetes.

CDR3 loop: CASSFRRGPNTGELFF. Here the CDR3 DNA reads TGTGCCAGCAGCTTTCGCAGGGGGCCCAACACCGGGGAGCTGTTTTTT. The chain uses TRBV9 and TRBJ2-2; 8 bases are shared with TRBD1. The CDR3 has 16 residues. Germline values: CDR1 SGDLS, CDR2 YYNGEE. Unmatched junction bases numbered 7, after V lost 4 bases and J lost 2 bases.